The 2 T cell receptor beta chains given below trace back to one sample, sequenced in a study of beta chain features in type 1 diabetes. Every isolated RNA sample was fully reverse transcribed, so sequencing captured expressed TCRB transcripts. The repertoire was sequenced with immunoSEQ multiplex PCR; TCRdb's copy has only in-frame clones and lacks some. The sample has about 370,000 clones, over 8.5% seen once. Overall study results and limits: There was a moderate but significant shortening of TCRB CDR3s in all four CD4+ subsets of Type 1 diabetes patients.

What these receptors recognize is not known. Sequenced input: central memory CD4+ T cells from blood. The receptors stem from a man in his thirties or forties with type 1 diabetes.

In its sample, this clone was seen a few times. The V and J genes are TRBV6-5 and TRBJ1-5; D ambiguous. Germline values: CDR1 MNHEY, CDR2 SVGAGI. V lost 6 bases and J lost 5, with 14 bases in between. The CDR3 spans 14 residues. The CDR3, as DNA: TGTGCCAGCAGCTTGGCGCCCGTTGATCAGCCCCAGCATTTT. Encoded protein: CASSLAPVDQPQHF.

This clone came up many times. The rearrangement links TRBV13 to TRBJ2-7; D call uncertain. The CDR3 contains 11 residues. The germline V gene encodes CDR1 PRHDT and CDR2 FYEKMQ (reference sequence). V lost 1 base and J 3 bases, leaving 1 base between the germline ends. CDR3 sequence (DNA): TGTGCCAGCAGCTTAGACTACGAGCAGTACTTC. Protein product: CASSLDYEQYF.